The T cell receptor (beta chain) under discussion was sequenced for a study of cytomegalovirus exposure and HLA in healthy donors. Concerning this clone itself: Its antigen is unidentified.

The CDR3 has 14 residues. The germline V gene encodes CDR1 SNHLY and CDR2 FYNNEI. The V and J ends lost 3 bases and 2 bases respectively, with 10 bases between them. Notes on the study in general: A few CMV-associated chains proved CMV antigen-specific in vitro. The study listed approximately 170 cytomegalovirus-associated TCR beta chains.

PCR was performed using 60 Vbeta and 13 Jbeta primers. TCRdb's table, derived via immunoSEQ multiplex PCR, lists solely in-frame clones and lacks some. The sample has around 130,000 clones; about 76% are singletons. Healthy individuals who donated bone marrow served as the donors. This receptor was taken from a man aged 35 to 55 in good health and CMV-seropositive. The chain combines TRBV2 with TRBJ1-2; D call uncertain. Sample: PBMCs. CDR3 protein: CASSDALLNYGYTF. The CDR3 nucleotides read TGTGCCAGCAGTGACGCACTGTTAAACTATGGCTACACCTTC.